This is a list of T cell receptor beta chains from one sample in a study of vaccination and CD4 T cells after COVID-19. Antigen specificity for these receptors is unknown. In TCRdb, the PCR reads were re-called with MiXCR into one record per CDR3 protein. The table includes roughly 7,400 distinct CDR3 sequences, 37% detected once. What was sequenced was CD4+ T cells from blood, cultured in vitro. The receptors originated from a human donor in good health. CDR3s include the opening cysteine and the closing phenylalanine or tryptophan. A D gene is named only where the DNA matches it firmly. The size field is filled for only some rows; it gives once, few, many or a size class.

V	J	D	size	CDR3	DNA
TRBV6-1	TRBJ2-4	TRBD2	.	CASNDGGIQYF	TGTGCCAGCAACGACGGGGGGATTCAGTACTTC
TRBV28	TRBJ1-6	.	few	CASVGWDAGSYNSPLHF	TGTGCCAGCGTGGGGTGGGACGCCGGCTCCTATAATTCACCCCTCCACTTT
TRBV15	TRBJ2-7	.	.	CATSRGYNTYEQYF	TGTGCCACCAGCAGAGGTTACAATACCTACGAGCAGTACTTC
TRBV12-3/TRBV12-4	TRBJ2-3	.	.	CASSLRRPSTDTQYF	TGTGCCAGCAGTTTAAGGAGGCCAAGCACAGATACGCAGTATTTT
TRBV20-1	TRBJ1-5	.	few	CSARDRLKSQVNQPQHF	TGCAGTGCTAGAGATCGATTAAAATCACAGGTGAATCAGCCCCAGCATTTT
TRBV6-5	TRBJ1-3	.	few	CASSYSTRRDLRNTIYF	TGTGCCAGCAGTTACTCGACTCGCAGGGACCTTCGAAACACCATATATTTT
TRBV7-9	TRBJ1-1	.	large	CASSLGVGMNTEAFF	TGTGCCAGCAGCTTAGGGGTGGGAATGAACACTGAAGCTTTCTTT
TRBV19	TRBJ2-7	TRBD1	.	CASSIATGQGSYEQYF	TGTGCCAGTAGTATAGCCACCGGACAGGGCTCCTACGAGCAGTACTTC
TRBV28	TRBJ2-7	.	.	CASSTRRGRYEQYF	TGTGCCAGCAGCACACGCCGCGGCCGCTACGAGCAGTACTTC
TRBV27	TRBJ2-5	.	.	CASRKGGLSGETQYF	TGTGCCAGCAGAAAGGGGGGTCTCTCAGGAGAGACCCAGTACTTC
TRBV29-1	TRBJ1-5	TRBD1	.	CSVAQGANQPQHF	TGCAGCGTTGCACAGGGGGCGAATCAGCCCCAGCATTTT
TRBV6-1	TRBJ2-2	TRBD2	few	CASRSASGPGELFF	TGTGCCAGTCGAAGCGCTAGCGGGCCCGGGGAGCTGTTTTTT
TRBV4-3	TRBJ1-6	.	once	CASSQERDGSSPLHF	TGCGCCAGCAGCCAAGAACGGGACGGCTCTTCACCCCTCCACTTT
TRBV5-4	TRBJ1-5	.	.	CASSQDSNQPQHF	TGTGCCAGCAGCCAGGACAGCAATCAGCCCCAGCATTTT
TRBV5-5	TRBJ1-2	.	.	CASSLGGVRDYGYTF	TGTGCCAGCAGCTTAGGGGGGGTTCGCGACTATGGCTACACCTTC
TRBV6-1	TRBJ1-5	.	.	CASSERGNQPQHF	TGTGCCAGCAGTGAACGGGGAAATCAGCCCCAGCATTTT
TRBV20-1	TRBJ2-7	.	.	CSARAYEQYF	TGCAGTGCTAGAGCCTACGAGCAGTACTTC
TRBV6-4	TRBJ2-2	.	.	CASSDSSNTGELFF	TGTGCCAGCAGTGACTCATCCAACACCGGGGAGCTGTTTTTT
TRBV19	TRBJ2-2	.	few	CASSSQGRTGELFF	TGTGCCAGTAGTTCCCAGGGGCGAACCGGGGAGCTGTTTTTT
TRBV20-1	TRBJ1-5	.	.	CSASQGSNQPQHF	TGCAGTGCTTCCCAGGGTAGCAATCAGCCCCAGCATTTT
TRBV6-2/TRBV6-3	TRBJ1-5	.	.	CASSQGAFRRGGNQPQHF	TGTGCCAGCAGTCAGGGAGCCTTCCGGAGGGGCGGCAATCAGCCCCAGCATTTT
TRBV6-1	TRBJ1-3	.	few	CASSKIRARGNTIYF	TGTGCCAGCAGTAAAATTAGGGCCCGGGGAAACACCATATATTTT
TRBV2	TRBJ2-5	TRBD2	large	CASSRGLAGGDQETQYF	TGTGCCAGCAGTCGGGGACTAGCGGGGGGGGACCAAGAGACCCAGTACTTC
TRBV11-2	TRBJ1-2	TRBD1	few	CASSLAGWTGIWGYTF	TGTGCCAGCAGCTTAGCGGGGTGGACAGGGATTTGGGGCTACACCTTC
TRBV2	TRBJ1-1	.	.	CASRTREAFF	TGTGCCAGCAGGACGAGGGAAGCTTTCTTT
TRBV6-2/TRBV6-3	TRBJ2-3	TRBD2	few	CASVSGGSKETQYF	TGTGCCAGCGTTAGCGGGGGGAGCAAGGAGACGCAGTATTTT
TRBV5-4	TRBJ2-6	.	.	CASSLVAPGANVLTF	TGTGCCAGCAGCTTGGTAGCGCCTGGGGCCAACGTCCTGACTTTC
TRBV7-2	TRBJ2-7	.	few	CASSLDPGFGNEQYF	TGTGCCAGCAGCTTAGATCCAGGGTTCGGTAACGAGCAGTACTTC
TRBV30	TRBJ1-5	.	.	CAWSVKELSNQPQHF	TGTGCCTGGAGTGTAAAGGAGCTTAGCAATCAGCCCCAGCATTTT
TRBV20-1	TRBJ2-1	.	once	CSAAALVGGLSEQFF	TGCAGTGCTGCGGCACTAGTGGGGGGGCTCAGTGAGCAGTTCTTC
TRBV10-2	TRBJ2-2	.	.	CASSVKGDTGELFF	TGCGCCAGCAGTGTGAAAGGGGATACCGGGGAGCTGTTTTTT
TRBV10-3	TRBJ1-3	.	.	CAISEGYTIYF	TGTGCCATCAGTGAGGGATACACCATATATTTT
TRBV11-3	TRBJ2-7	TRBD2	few	CASSLSLAGASEQYF	TGTGCCAGCAGCTTATCCCTAGCGGGAGCTAGCGAGCAGTACTTC
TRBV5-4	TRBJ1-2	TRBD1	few	CASSPRTGEHYGYTF	TGTGCCAGCAGCCCAAGGACAGGTGAACACTATGGCTACACCTTC
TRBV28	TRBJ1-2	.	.	CASSFEGRPGYTF	TGTGCCAGCAGTTTTGAAGGGCGTCCTGGCTACACCTTC
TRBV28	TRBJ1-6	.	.	CASSPGFSPLHF	TGTGCCAGCAGCCCAGGGTTCTCACCCCTCCACTTT
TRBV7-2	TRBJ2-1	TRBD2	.	CASSPLAGAGEQFF	TGTGCCAGCAGCCCGCTAGCGGGAGCAGGTGAGCAGTTCTTC
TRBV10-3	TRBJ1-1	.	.	CAIRWLEDTEAFF	TGTGCCATCCGATGGTTAGAGGACACTGAAGCTTTCTTT
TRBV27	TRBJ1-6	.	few	CASSFLAGEGSPLHF	TGTGCCAGCAGTTTCTTGGCAGGGGAGGGGTCACCCCTCCACTTT
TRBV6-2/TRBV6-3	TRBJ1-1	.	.	CASRLQGATEAFF	TGTGCCAGCAGACTACAGGGAGCCACTGAAGCTTTCTTT
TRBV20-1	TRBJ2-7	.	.	CSGGSLTGLSYEQYF	TGCAGCGGGGGGTCTTTGACAGGGCTTTCCTACGAGCAGTACTTC
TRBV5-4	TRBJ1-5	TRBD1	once	CASSLGGQGRNQPQHF	TGTGCCAGCAGCTTGGGGGGACAGGGCCGCAATCAGCCCCAGCATTTT
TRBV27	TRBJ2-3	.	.	CASSRVAGQTTDTQYF	TGTGCCAGCAGTCGAGTGGCGGGACAGACCACAGATACGCAGTATTTT
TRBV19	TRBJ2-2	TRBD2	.	CASQERGANTGELFF	TGTGCCAGTCAGGAGCGGGGGGCGAACACCGGGGAGCTGTTTTTT
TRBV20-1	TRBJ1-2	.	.	CSARGGSGYTF	TGCAGTGCTAGAGGGGGAAGCGGCTACACCTTC
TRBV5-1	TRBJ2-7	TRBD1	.	CASSFGQGAMQYF	TGCGCCAGCAGCTTCGGACAGGGGGCTATGCAGTACTTC
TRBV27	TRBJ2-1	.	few	CASSPPDSEQFF	TGTGCCAGCAGTCCCCCGGACAGTGAGCAGTTCTTC
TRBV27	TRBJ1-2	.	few	CASSPRGPNYGYTF	TGTGCCAGCAGTCCGAGGGGTCCTAACTATGGCTACACCTTC
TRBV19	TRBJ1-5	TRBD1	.	CASTQNRGPNQPQHF	TGTGCCAGCACCCAGAACAGGGGCCCCAATCAGCCCCAGCATTTT